The clone carrying this TCR beta chain occurred a few times. Its antigen remains unknown. The sample is drawn from a study of T cells after yellow fever vaccination. Overall study results and limits: Post-booster repertoires again held most primary-vaccination clones (about 96% CD4, roughly 88% CD8).

Each CDR3 protein is one row after TCRdb ran MiXCR on the 5' RACE reads. Here the sample spans about 510,000 distinct CDR3 sequences, 21% being singletons. The sequence came from a young man who received the YFV17D yellow fever vaccine. The source was PBMCs, collected roughly 20 days after the first yellow fever vaccination.

The CDR3 reads CASIQGLERNTQYF. Written as DNA, the CDR3 is TGTGCCAGCATCCAAGGACTAGAGAGAAATACGCAGTATTTT. The rearrangement joins TRBV6-1 to TRBJ2-3; 7 positions agree with TRBD2. Germline CDR1 and CDR2: MNHNS and SASEGT. V was clipped by 7 bases and J by 7 bases; unmatched bases: 11. The CDR3 totals 14 residues.